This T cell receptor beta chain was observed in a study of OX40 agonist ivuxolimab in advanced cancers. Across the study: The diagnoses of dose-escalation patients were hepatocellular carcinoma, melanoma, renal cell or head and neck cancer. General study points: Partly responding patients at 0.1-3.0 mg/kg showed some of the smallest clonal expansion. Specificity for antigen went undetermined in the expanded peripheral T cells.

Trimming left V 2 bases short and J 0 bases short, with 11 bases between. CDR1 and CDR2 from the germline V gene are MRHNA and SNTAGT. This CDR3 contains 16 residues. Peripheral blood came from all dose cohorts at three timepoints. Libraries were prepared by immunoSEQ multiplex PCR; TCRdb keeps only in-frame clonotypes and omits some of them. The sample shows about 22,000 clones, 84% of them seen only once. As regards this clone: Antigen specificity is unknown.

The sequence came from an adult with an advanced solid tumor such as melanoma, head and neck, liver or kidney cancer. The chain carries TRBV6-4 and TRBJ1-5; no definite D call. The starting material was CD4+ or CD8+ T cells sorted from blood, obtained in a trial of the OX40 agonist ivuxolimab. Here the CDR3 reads CASSDAKTYSNQPQHF. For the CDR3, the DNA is TGTGCCAGCAGTGACGCAAAGACTTATAGCAATCAGCCCCAGCATTTT.